A single count supports the clone carrying this T cell receptor (beta chain). Its antigen is undetermined. The data were taken from a study of T cell responses to AZD1222 COVID-19 vaccine. Overall study results and limits: Spike-specific TCR depth and breadth grew after two AZD1222 doses. Reports say nearly half of spike-specific TCRs go after unmutated variant regions.

The CDR3 is 15 amino acids. Germline values: CDR1 SEHNR, CDR2 FQNEAQ (reference sequence). J gave up 3 bases and V 5 bases, and 9 bases lay outside the gene matches. Sequencing used immunoSEQ multiplex PCR; TCRdb keeps in-frame clones, though not all of them. The repertoire holds approximately 120,000 clones, with 70% to 90% as singletons. This sequence joins TRBV7-9 and TRBJ2-7; 8 nucleotides match TRBD2. Source: peripheral blood, taken on day 0 of MenACWY control vaccination. This receptor was obtained from an adult in good health. The CDR3 nucleotides are TGTGCCAGCAGCCCTCGCGGGGGGACTAACTACGAGCAGTACTTC. Encoded protein: CASSPRGGTNYEQYF. Full variable domain (outside the CDR3, taken from reference TRBV7-9 and TRBJ2-7): DTGVSQNPRHKITKRGQNVTFRCDPISEHNRLYWYRQTLGQGPEFLTYFQNEAQLEKSRLLSDRFSAERPKGSFSTLEIQRTEQGDSAMYLCASSPRGGTNYEQYFGPGTRLTVT.